The T cell receptor beta chain under discussion was sequenced for a study of shared clonotypes between healthy human individuals. The authors loaded 200 ng DNA, tens of thousands of T cell genomes, into sorted-subset replicate PCRs. Using immunoSEQ multiplex PCR, the repertoire was profiled, and TCRdb retains in-frame clones only, with some absent. The sample holds under 1,100,000 clones, 75% to 80% seen once. Division of CD4+ cells produced a CD45RA+ naive subset and a CD45RA-negative memory subset. On this clone: This sample also contains other DNA sequences that code for the same CDR3.

Trimming stripped 2 bases from V and 0 bases from J, with 8 bases between. This CDR3 contains 14 residues. CDR1 and CDR2 (germline): SEHNR, FQNEAQ (reference sequence). The sample consisted of memory CD4+ T cells from PBMCs. Subset noted: CD45RA-negative fraction. The sequence derives from a man younger than 35 in good health. Some clones in this sample may be carry-over from other donors' samples. This chain connects TRBV7-9 to TRBJ2-7, with D unclear. CDR3 amino acids: CASSLSRSSYEQYF. The CDR3 region has the DNA TGTGCCAGCAGCTTATCTCGGAGCTCCTACGAGCAGTACTTC.